This T cell receptor (beta chain) was recorded in a study of cytomegalovirus exposure and HLA in healthy donors. Overall study context: There were approximately 85 million unique TCRs (from HLA-typed donors) in an early data release. Study results and caveats: A classifier reportedly called cytomegalovirus status with high sensitivity and specificity. Upon later analysis, TCR association rates were observed to vary by HLA locus, being highest for DRB1 and lowest for HLA-C. In a later analysis, a missense DCLRE1C variant was linked to TCR beta V- and J-gene trimming.

With 60 Vbeta and 13 Jbeta primers, the PCR was carried out. Assay used: immunoSEQ multiplex PCR; TCRdb lists only in-frame clones, some missing. This sample's clone table lists about 92,000 clones. To note about this clone: The antigen is undetermined.

From germline, CDR1 is KGHSH and CDR2 LQKENI. This CDR3 region has 13 residues. Trimming stripped 0 bases from V and 10 bases from J, with 10 bases between. This chain connects TRBV18 to TRBJ2-1; no clear D. Sequencing was performed on PBMCs. The TCR sequence derives from a man aged 50 to 60 in good health and CMV-seropositive. CDR3 sequence (DNA): TGTGCCAGCTCACCACCTCCGGTCTGGGAGCAGTTCTTC. The encoded protein is CASSPPPVWEQFF.